Sequencing of this T cell receptor beta chain was carried out in a study of spatial heterogeneity in lung cancer. Across the study: There were consistently more beta-chain sequences detected than alpha-chain sequences. Counts of TCR transcripts in tumor regions tracked strongly with a T cell module score that came from matched bulk RNA-seq.

Time point described: sample taken at primary tumor resection. MiXCR, applied by TCRdb to the 5' RACE reads, yields one record per CDR3 protein. The sample yields thousands of distinct CDR3 sequences, under 8.5% seen once. Points from the study as a whole: Tracking of tumor mutation counts was seen in expanded intratumoral alpha and beta TCR counts.

This clonotype showed up many times. The antigen remains undetermined. This beta chain represents an off-target read in a library built for alpha chains; its size is of limited meaning. V gave up 4 bases and J gave up 6 bases; unmatched junction bases: 7. The CDR3 covers 15 residues. The V gene's germline CDR1 is SGHRS and CDR2 YFSETQ. The TCR was taken from a male donor with early-stage non-small cell lung cancer. The chain combines TRBV5-1 with TRBJ1-2; 12 bases align to TRBD1. The specimen comprised lung tumor tissue, sampled at surgery. CDR3: CASSTGQGAFDGYTF. The CDR3 DNA reads as TGCGCCAGCAGCACGGGACAGGGGGCGTTCGATGGCTACACCTTC.